This TCR beta chain was captured by sequencing in a study of T cell responses to AZD1222 COVID-19 vaccine. Regarding the study as a whole: Repertoire collection took place solely once the T cell response had peaked. Mostly white British, mostly female donors; authors suggested clonal diversity may be underestimated.

Germline assignment: CDR1 LNHDA and CDR2 SQIVND (reference sequence). Trimming removed 2 bases from V and 5 bases from J, with 16 bases in between. The CDR3 runs 16 residues. This clone was seen a handful of times. Its antigen is currently unknown. Sequencing used immunoSEQ multiplex PCR; TCRdb keeps in-frame clones, though not all of them. The sample has some 130,000 clones, approximately 90% seen once. The genes are TRBV19 and TRBJ2-1, with a possible D match to TRBD1 (5 bases). The receptor was isolated from an adult in good health. The source was peripheral blood, collected on day 0 of AZD1222 vaccination. As DNA, the CDR3 is TGTGCCAGTAGTATAATCAGGGTATTGAGCCACAATGAGCAGTTCTTC. Translated: CASSIIRVLSHNEQFF.